This TCR beta chain is drawn from a study of OX40 agonist ivuxolimab in advanced cancers. Study-level background: Ivuxolimab was a fully human IgG2 agonistic monoclonal antibody targeting the costimulatory receptor OX40 (CD134). Intravenous ivuxolimab was administered to patients every 2 weeks at six dose levels: 0.01, 0.1, 0.3, 1.5, 3 and 10 mg/kg. Among the 50 to 55 dose-escalation patients, around 19 had hepatocellular carcinoma, 15 or so melanoma, 9 renal cell carcinoma and 9 head and neck cancer. In the dose-escalation cohort, 65% to 85% of patients were male, and the mean age was around 60 years with a range of about 20 to 80. Prior anti-PD-1, anti-PD-L1 or anti-CTLA-4 therapy was permitted, and 40% of dose-escalation patients had received checkpoint inhibitors. Three dose-escalation patients achieved partial responses, one with hepatocellular carcinoma and two with cutaneous melanoma. The point of sequencing TCRbeta in the periphery was to test whether ivuxolimab changed TCR sequence diversity and drove clonal T-cell expansion. The paper reports the monotherapy dose-escalation portion (N of about 52 patients) of the phase I ivuxolimab trial.

Details on this clone: Its cognate antigen has yet to be identified. No much larger clone exists at a distance of one base, and base qualities are not known.

Patients with a history of autoimmune disease or receiving systemic immunosuppression were excluded from the trial. Peripheral blood for TCR sequencing was drawn from every dose cohort at baseline, at cycle 4 day 1 and at cycle 7 day 1. The samples were drawn from a first-in-human, open-label, multicenter phase I dose-escalation trial of ivuxolimab. Adults with locally advanced or metastatic melanoma, renal cell carcinoma, hepatocellular carcinoma or head and neck squamous cell carcinoma were enrolled in the trial. Before TCR sequencing, CD4+ and CD8+ T cells were separately sorted from peripheral blood. The CDR3 runs 13 amino acids, cysteine and phenylalanine included. Here the CDR3 DNA is all that survives: 39 bases in frame from base 1. The junction carries 6 bases between V and J, which are trimmed by 0 bases and 4 bases respectively. The germline V gene gives CDR1 as SGHVS and CDR2 as FNYEAQ.

The paper as a whole reports these results and caveats: Low levels of normalized T-cell clonal expansion were also shown by some nonresponding patients. At doses of 0.1 to 3.0 mg/kg, clonal expansion of both CD4+ and CD8+ T cells in blood was seen between baseline and week 6. The antigen specificity of the peripheral T cells that underwent clonal expansion was not determined. After ivuxolimab, more expanded clones were found on average in CD8+ T cells than in CD4+ T cells. In the 0.1-3.0 mg/kg groups, partial responders were among the patients with the lowest normalized peripheral clonal expansion, particularly in CD8+ T cells.

For sequencing of the TCRbeta CDR3 region, genomic DNA was extracted from the sorted cells. The immunoSEQ Assay was used for sequencing of TCRbeta CDR3 regions. TCRdb re-hosts the immuneACCESS table, in-frame sequences only. Its copies lack some clones; in the studies checked, an unresolved V gene accounts for under half of them, and the cause for the rest is not known. For this sample there are fewer than 70,000 clones; roughly nine tenths appear just once. Around 2.7% of the sample is in the top ten clones. The source is an adult with an advanced solid tumor such as melanoma, head and neck, liver or kidney cancer. In this chain, TRBV7-6 is recombined with TRBJ1-1, with no confident D gene call. This specimen was CD4+ or CD8+ T cells sorted from blood, taken in a trial of the OX40 agonist ivuxolimab. This receptor has the CDR3 CASSLASVTEAFF. The bases read TGTGCCAGCAGCTTAGCTTCCGTCACTGAAGCTTTCTTT. Joined to the reference TRBV7-6 and TRBJ1-1 proteins, this CDR3 gives the full variable domain: GAGVSQSPRYKVTKRGQDVALRCDPISGHVSLYWYRQALGQGPEFLTYFNYEAQQDKSGLPNDRFSAERPEGSISTLTIQRTEQRDSAMYRCASSLASVTEAFFGQGTRLTVV.